This entry describes one T cell receptor (beta chain). Its target is unknown. This entry is derived from a study of shared clonotypes between healthy human individuals. Study-level background: Participating donors consisted of a couple of women and a few men aged 18 to 49.

Regarding the study as a whole: All-four-donor shared clonotypes had higher generation probabilities than non-shared clonotypes did.

The CDR3 spans 13 residues. Germline assignment: CDR1 LNHDA and CDR2 SQIVND (reference sequence). V lost 6 bases to trimming and J lost 4 bases, with 12 bases between them. About 30,000 T cell genomes, or around 180 ng DNA, went into the sorted-subset replicate PCRs. TCRdb's copy holds only in-frame clones and misses some; the assay was immunoSEQ multiplex PCR. The data contain about 2.3 million clones, 85% to 95% of them singletons. This chain joins TRBV19 and TRBJ2-5, with a weak D call TRBD1 (5 bases). The receptor was isolated from a man aged 18 to 29 in good health. Some clones in this sample may be carry-over from other donors' samples. Material: naive CD4+ T cells from PBMCs. Subset here: CD45RA+ positively selected. This chain's CDR3 is CASSDQGGETQYF. The CDR3 DNA reads TGTGCCAGTAGCGACCAGGGCGGAGAGACCCAGTACTTC.